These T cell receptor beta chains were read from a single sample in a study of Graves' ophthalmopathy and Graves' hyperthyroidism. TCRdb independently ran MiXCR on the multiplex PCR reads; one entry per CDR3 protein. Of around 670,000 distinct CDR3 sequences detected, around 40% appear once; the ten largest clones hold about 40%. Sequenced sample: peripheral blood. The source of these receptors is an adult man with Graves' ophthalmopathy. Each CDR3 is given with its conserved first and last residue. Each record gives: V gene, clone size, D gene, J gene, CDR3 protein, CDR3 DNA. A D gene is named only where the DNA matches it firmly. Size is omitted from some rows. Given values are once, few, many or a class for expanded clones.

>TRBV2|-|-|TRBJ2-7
CTSSELGAGSYEQYF
TGTACCAGCAGTGAACTCGGAGCGGGCTCCTACGAGCAGTACTTC
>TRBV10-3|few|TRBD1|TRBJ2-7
CAISYASGTGVYYEQYF
TGTGCCATCAGTTACGCTTCCGGGACAGGGGTATACTACGAGCAGTACTTC
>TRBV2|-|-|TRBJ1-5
CASSLSSRSNQPQHF
TGTGCCAGCAGTTTATCGTCCAGAAGCAATCAGCCCCAGCATTTT
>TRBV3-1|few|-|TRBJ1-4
CASSQAQGLTNEKLFF
TGTGCCAGCAGCCAAGCACAGGGTCTAACTAATGAAAAACTGTTTTTT
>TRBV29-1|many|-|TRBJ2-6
CSARSSGANVLTF
TGCAGCGCCCGTAGCTCTGGGGCCAACGTCCTGACTTTC
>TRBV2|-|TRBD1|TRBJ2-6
CASSEWDRGRGANVLTF
TGTGCCAGCAGTGAATGGGACAGGGGGCGTGGGGCCAACGTCCTGACTTTC
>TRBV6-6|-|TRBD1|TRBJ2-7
CASSIGQGADEQYF
TGTGCCAGCAGTATAGGACAGGGGGCTGACGAGCAGTACTTC
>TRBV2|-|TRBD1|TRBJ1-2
CASSESLTGAYGYTF
TGTGCCAGCAGTGAATCTTTGACAGGGGCCTATGGCTACACCTTC
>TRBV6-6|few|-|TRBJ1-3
CASSPGTRGSGTIYF
TGTGCCAGCAGTCCCGGGACACGGGGAAGTGGCACCATATATTTT
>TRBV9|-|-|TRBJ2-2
CASSTRPSTVRELFF
TGTGCCAGCAGCACGCGGCCTAGCACAGTCCGGGAGCTGTTTTTT
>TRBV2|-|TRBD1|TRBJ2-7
CASSWPGQGAGASEQYF
TGTGCCAGCAGCTGGCCGGGACAGGGGGCCGGGGCGTCCGAGCAGTACTTC
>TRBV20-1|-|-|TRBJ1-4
CSGIGTNEKLFF
TGCAGTGGTATCGGAACTAATGAAAAACTGTTTTTT
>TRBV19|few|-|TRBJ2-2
CASSIVGDTGELFF
TGTGCCAGTAGTATAGTCGGGGACACCGGGGAGCTGTTTTTT
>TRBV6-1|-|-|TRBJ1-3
CASSSPAFSGNTIYF
TGTGCCAGCAGTTCACCAGCCTTCTCTGGAAACACCATATATTTT
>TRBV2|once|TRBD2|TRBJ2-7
CASSFAGVIEQYF
TGTGCCAGCAGTTTTGCGGGAGTAATAGAGCAGTACTTC
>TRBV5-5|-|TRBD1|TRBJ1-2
CASSRPGQGANYGYTF
TGTGCCAGCAGCAGACCGGGACAGGGGGCTAACTATGGCTACACCTTC
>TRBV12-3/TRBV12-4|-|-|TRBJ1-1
CAWRWGQNTEAFF
TGTGCCTGGAGATGGGGACAGAACACTGAAGCTTTCTTT
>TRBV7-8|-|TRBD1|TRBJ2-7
CASSPGRTGFEQYF
TGTGCCAGCAGCCCGGGACGGACAGGCTTCGAGCAGTACTTC
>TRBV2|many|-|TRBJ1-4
CASSASPASTNEKLFF
TGTGCCAGCAGTGCTTCACCGGCCTCAACTAATGAAAAACTGTTTTTT
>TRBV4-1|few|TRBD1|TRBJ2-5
CASRRTGADQETQYF
TGCGCCAGCAGACGTACAGGGGCCGACCAAGAGACCCAGTACTTC
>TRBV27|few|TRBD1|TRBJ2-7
CASGTQELGQGAYEQYF
TGTGCCAGCGGTACTCAAGAATTGGGACAGGGGGCATACGAGCAGTACTTC
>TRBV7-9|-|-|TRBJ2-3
CASSPDGDTQYF
TGTGCCAGCAGCCCGGACGGAGATACGCAGTATTTT
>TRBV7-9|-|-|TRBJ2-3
CASSLVSSTDTQYF
TGTGCCAGCAGCTTGGTTTCTAGCACAGATACGCAGTATTTT
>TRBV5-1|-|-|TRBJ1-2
CASSAPVRPYGYTF
TGCGCCAGCAGCGCTCCGGTCCGTCCCTATGGCTACACCTTC
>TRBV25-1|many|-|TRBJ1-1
CASSELGAGRNTEAFF
TGTGCCAGCAGTGAACTAGGGGCCGGCCGCAACACTGAAGCTTTCTTT
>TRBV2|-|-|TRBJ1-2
CASSALSRPSANYGYTF
TGTGCCAGCAGTGCCCTCTCGAGGCCCAGCGCTAACTATGGCTACACCTTC
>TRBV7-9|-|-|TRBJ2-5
CASSLAGGFLEETQYF
TGTGCCAGCAGCTTAGCGGGGGGCTTTTTGGAAGAGACCCAGTACTTC
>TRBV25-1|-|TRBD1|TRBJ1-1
CASNLGTVRSNTEAFF
TGTGCCAGCAATCTCGGGACAGTTCGATCGAACACTGAAGCTTTCTTT
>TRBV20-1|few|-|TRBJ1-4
CSVYDTEVGKLFF
TGCAGCGTATATGACACCGAGGTCGGAAAACTGTTTTTT
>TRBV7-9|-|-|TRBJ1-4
CASSERSGVSGEKLFF
TGTGCCAGCAGCGAGCGTTCAGGGGTTAGTGGTGAAAAACTGTTTTTT
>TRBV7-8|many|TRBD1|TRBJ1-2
CASSLAGTGSNYGYTF
TGTGCCAGCAGCTTGGCCGGGACAGGGAGTAACTATGGCTACACCTTC
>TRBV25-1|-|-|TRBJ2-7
CASSQVRSSYEQYF
TGCGCCAGCAGCCAAGTTCGGAGCTCCTACGAGCAGTACTTC
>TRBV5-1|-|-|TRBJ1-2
CASSLGPTENYGYTF
TGCGCCAGCAGCTTGGGGCCGACAGAGAACTATGGCTACACCTTC
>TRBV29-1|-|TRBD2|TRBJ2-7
CSLLAVSSYEQYF
TGCAGCCTACTAGCGGTGAGCTCCTACGAGCAGTACTTC
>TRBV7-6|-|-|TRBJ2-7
CASSLWDGSYEQYF
TGTGCCAGCAGTCTTTGGGACGGGTCCTACGAGCAGTACTTC
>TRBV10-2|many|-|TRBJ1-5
CASSESRQQAQHF
TGCGCCAGCAGTGAGTCCCGACAGCAGGCCCAGCATTTT
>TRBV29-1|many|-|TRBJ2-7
CSVGFSAQGAYEQYF
TGCAGCGTTGGTTTCTCGGCGCAGGGAGCCTACGAGCAGTACTTC
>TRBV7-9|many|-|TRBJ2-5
CASTILSQTQYF
TGTGCCAGCACCATATTATCCCAGACCCAGTACTTC
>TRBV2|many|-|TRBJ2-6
CASSDRAGANVLTF
TGTGCCAGCAGTGACAGGGCTGGGGCCAACGTCCTGACTTTC
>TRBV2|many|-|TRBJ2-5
CASSDATGLQETQYF
TGTGCCAGCAGTGATGCGACAGGTCTCCAAGAGACCCAGTACTTC
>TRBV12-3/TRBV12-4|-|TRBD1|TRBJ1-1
CASSLVPGGAGNTEAFF
TGTGCCAGCAGTTTGGTCCCAGGGGGCGCGGGTAACACTGAAGCTTTCTTT
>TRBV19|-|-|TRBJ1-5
CASSPPAGPQQPQHF
TGTGCCAGTAGTCCGCCCGCGGGACCCCAGCAGCCCCAGCATTTT
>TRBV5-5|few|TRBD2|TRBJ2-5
CASRQRETASETQYF
TGTGCCAGCAGGCAGCGGGAGACGGCCAGTGAGACCCAGTACTTC
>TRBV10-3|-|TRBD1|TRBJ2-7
CASSHLRVRGLNEQYF
TGTGCCAGCAGCCACCTCCGCGTCAGGGGGCTCAACGAGCAGTACTTC
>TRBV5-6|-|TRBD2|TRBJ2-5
CASSRVAGEGETQYF
TGTGCCAGCAGTCGCGTAGCGGGAGAGGGGGAGACCCAGTACTTC
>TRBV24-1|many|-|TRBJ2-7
CATSDQNSREQYF
TGTGCCACCAGTGATCAGAACAGTCGCGAGCAGTACTTC
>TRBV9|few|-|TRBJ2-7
CASSRSGASYEQYF
TGTGCCAGCAGTCGCTCCGGGGCCAGCTACGAGCAGTACTTC
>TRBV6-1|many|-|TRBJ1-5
CASSEQLFNQPQHF
TGTGCCAGCAGTGAACAGCTATTCAATCAGCCCCAGCATTTT
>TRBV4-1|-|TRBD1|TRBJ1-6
CASSQGTGGRSPLHF
TGCGCCAGCAGCCAAGGGACAGGGGGCCGATCACCCCTCCACTTT
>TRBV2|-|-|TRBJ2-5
CASSESAPEETQYF
TGTGCCAGCAGTGAAAGCGCCCCCGAAGAGACCCAGTACTTC
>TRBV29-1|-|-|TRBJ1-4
CSVEEAKGGEKLFF
TGCAGCGTTGAAGAGGCGAAGGGAGGTGAAAAACTGTTTTTT
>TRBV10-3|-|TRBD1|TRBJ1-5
CATRQGMNQPQHF
TGTGCAACACGACAGGGGATGAATCAGCCCCAGCATTTT
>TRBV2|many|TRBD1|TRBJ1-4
CASGTGAREKLFF
TGTGCCAGCGGGACAGGGGCTCGAGAAAAACTGTTTTTT
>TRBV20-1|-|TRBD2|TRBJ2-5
CSLVGGQETQYF
TGCAGCTTGGTGGGAGGGCAAGAGACCCAGTACTTC
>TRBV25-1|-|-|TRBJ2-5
CASSARTVQETQYF
TGTGCCAGCAGTGCCCGGACAGTCCAAGAGACCCAGTACTTC
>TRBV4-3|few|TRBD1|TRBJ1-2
CASSQDRQGRNYGYTF
TGCGCCAGCAGCCAAGATCGACAGGGTAGGAATTATGGCTACACCTTC
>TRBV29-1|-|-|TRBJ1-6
CSVTGFNSPLHF
TGCAGCGTAACAGGGTTTAATTCACCCCTCCACTTT
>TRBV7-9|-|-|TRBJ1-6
CASSLIRPDNNSPLHF
TGTGCCAGCAGCTTAATCCGTCCAGACAATAATTCACCCCTCCACTTT
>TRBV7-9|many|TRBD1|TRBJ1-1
CASSLTGVEAFF
TGTGCCAGCAGCTTAACAGGGGTTGAAGCTTTCTTT
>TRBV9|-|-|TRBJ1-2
CASSVGAYTNYGYTF
TGTGCCAGCAGCGTAGGGGCCTATACTAACTATGGCTACACCTTC